The present TCR beta chain was sequenced within a study of low-dose radiotherapy and immunotherapy resistance in tumors. Study-wide context: A dose of 0.5 Gy per fraction was delivered to Cohort 1 every 2 weeks, for a total of 6.5 Gy.

The V end lost 6 bases, the J end lost 0 bases, and 6 bases lay between the germline ends. Looked up from germline, CDR1 is MNHNS and CDR2 is SASEGT. The CDR3 sequence is 12 residues long. Covering alpha and beta chains, TRAV- and TRBV-specific primers were used for the first-strand cDNA. Over 20 PCR cycles, TCRs were amplified from a constant-region primer and V-primer adapter. TCRdb itself ran the reads through MiXCR, one entry per CDR3 protein. The data contain 40,000 or so distinct CDR3 sequences, less than 25% of them singletons. Specified time point: after trial treatment. Treatment defined: LDRT plus nivolumab, ipilimumab, low-dose cyclophosphamide and aspirin (RACIN trial). This clonotype has at least ten counts.

The TCR sequence derives from a female donor with ovarian cancer. The material sequenced was PBMCs, taken after low-dose radiotherapy plus immunotherapy. The chain is built from TRBV6-1 and TRBJ2-7; D gene unclear. Here the CDR3 DNA reads TGTGCCAGCAGGGACGGCTCCTACGAGCAGTACTTC. Protein sequence: CASRDGSYEQYF.